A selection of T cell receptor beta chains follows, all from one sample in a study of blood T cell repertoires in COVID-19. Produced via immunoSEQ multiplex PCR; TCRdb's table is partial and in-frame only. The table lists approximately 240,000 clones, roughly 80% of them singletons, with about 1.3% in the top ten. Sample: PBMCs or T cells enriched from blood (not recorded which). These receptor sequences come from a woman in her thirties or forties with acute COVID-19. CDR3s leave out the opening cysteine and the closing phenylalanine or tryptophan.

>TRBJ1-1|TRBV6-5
ASSYLDTGGGTEAF
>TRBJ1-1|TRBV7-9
ASVPPGEAF
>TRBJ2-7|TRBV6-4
ASSDRPREQY
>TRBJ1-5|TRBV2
ASSESDGIYNQPQH
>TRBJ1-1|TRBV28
ASRLPGTQAF
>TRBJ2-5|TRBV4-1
ASSPGQGAWETQY
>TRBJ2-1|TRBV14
ASSQERYRTRDEQF
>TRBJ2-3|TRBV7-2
ASSPLSTDTQY
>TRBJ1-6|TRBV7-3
ASSRDRGRSPLH
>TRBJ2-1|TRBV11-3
ASSLGSGLGNEQF
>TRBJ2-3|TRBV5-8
ARTGGIGQRGSHTQY
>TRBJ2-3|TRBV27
ASRSTSTDTQY
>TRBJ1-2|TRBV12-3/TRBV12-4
ASSLEGTYGYT
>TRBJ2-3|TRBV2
ASSYDDRGDADTQY
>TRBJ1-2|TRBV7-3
ASSPGQNYGYT
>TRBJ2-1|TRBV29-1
SVEGPTGKSSYNEQF
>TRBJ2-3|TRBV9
ASSVVPIAGGTDTQY
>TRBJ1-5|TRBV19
ASSIVQGVQPQH
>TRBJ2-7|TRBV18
ASSPTSGGINEQY
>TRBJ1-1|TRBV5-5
ASSSQGIEAF
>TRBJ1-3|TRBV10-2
ASTWTDSGNTIY
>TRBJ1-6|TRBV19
ASSLDGTGVNSPLH
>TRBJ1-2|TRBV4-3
ASSQGPTGGASYYGYT
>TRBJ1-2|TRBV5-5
ASSHERYGYT
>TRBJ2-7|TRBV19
ASTRSGTLDLYEQY
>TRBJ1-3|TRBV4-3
ASSQERSSGNTIY
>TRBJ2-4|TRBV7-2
ASSPGHATNIQY
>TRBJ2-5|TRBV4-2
ASSQALGTSQETQY
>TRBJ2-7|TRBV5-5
ASSLDGQGRSYEQY
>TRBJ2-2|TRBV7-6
ASSPAGRGWSGVRSGELF
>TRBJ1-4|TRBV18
ASSRSRGEKLF
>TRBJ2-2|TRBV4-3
ASSQERRNTGELF
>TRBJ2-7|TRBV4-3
ASSQDGRTGVEQY
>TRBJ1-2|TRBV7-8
ASSLKLYQGDGYT
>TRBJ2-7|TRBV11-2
ASSKWTSGRSYEQY
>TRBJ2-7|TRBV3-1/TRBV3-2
ASSQVETQGGSYEQY
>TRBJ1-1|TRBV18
ASSRVLGDTEAF
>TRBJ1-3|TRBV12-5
ASGLISDRASGGNTIY
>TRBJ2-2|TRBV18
ASSPDRNTGELF
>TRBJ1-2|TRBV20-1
SAPTGLGYT